The TCR beta chain under discussion was sequenced for a study of blood T cell repertoires in COVID-19. Assay used: immunoSEQ multiplex PCR; TCRdb lists only in-frame clones, some missing. The sample shows 160,000 or so clones, 85% to 90% of them seen only once. Participants spanned ages about 18 to 90 years and resided in some 22 US areas. Participants' own reports of clinical history determined their cohort assignment. This CDR3 has 14 residues. Per the germline V gene, CDR1 is SGHDT and CDR2 is YYEEEE. V was pared by 2 bases and J by 8 bases, with 11 bases between. Only a few counts were recorded for this clone.

Sequencing used PBMCs or T cells enriched from blood (not recorded which). V and J are TRBV5-6 and TRBJ1-6, with D unclear. The sequence was obtained from a woman aged 50 to 65 who had recovered from COVID-19. The CDR3 reads CASSFGRLDSPLHF. The DNA of the CDR3 is TGTGCCAGCAGCTTTGGGAGGTTGGATTCACCCCTCCACTTT.